The 17 T cell receptor beta chains given below trace back to one sample, sequenced in a study of T cell repertoires in cytomegalovirus infection. No antigen is known for these receptors. TCRdb fed the reads into MiXCR, producing one record per CDR3 protein. The data show 700,000 to 850,000 distinct CDR3 sequences, 32% seen once. The sequencing used cultured CD8+ T cells from PBMCs, collected from culture after CMV antigen stimulation. The receptors come from a human donor in good health (CMV status not recorded). Some clones in this sample may be carry-over from other donors' samples.

This clonotype was detected only a few times. This chain uses TRBV6-5 with TRBJ1-5; 9 bases align to TRBD1. J lost 3 bases, V lost 4 bases, and 7 bases had no gene match. Germline values: CDR1 MNHEY, CDR2 SVGAGI. This CDR3 region has 16 residues. For the CDR3, the DNA is TGTGCCAGCAGTTTGGGACAGGGATCGGTCAATCAGCCCCAGCATTTT. Encoded protein: CASSLGQGSVNQPQHF.

This chain links TRBV7-6 with TRBJ2-5; no definite D call. The V end lost 3 bases, the J end lost 0 bases, and 14 bases lay between the germline ends. This CDR3 has 16 residues. The germline V gene has CDR1 SGHVS and CDR2 FNYEAQ. The CDR3, as DNA: TGTGCCAGCAGCTTGTCCTTTTCCTCGGACCAAGAGACCCAGTACTTC. It is translated as CASSLSFSSDQETQYF.

This clonotype was seen many times. The chain combines TRBV18 with TRBJ1-3; tentative D call: TRBD1 (6 bases). Per germline, CDR1 KGHSH and CDR2 LQKENI. The CDR3 length is 13 residues. V was pared by 8 bases and J by 0 bases, with 8 bases between. The CDR3 region has the DNA TGTGCCAGCGTACAGGGCTCTGGAAACACCATATATTTT. Protein: CASVQGSGNTIYF.

The V and J genes are TRBV25-1 and TRBJ1-1; D call uncertain. The CDR3 is 16 residues long. From germline, CDR1 is MGHDK and CDR2 SYGVNS. V lost 6 bases to trimming and J lost 0 bases, with 17 bases between them. The CDR3 nucleotides read TGTGCCAGCAGCCAAACCCTGAATACACTGAACACTGAAGCTTTCTTT. It yields the protein CASSQTLNTLNTEAFF. The full variable domain, in which reference TRBV25-1 and TRBJ1-1 provide the parts outside the CDR3, is EADIYQTPRYLVIGTGKKITLECSQTMGHDKMYWYQQDPGMELHLIHYSYGVNSTEKGDLSSESTVSRIRTEHFPLTLESARPSHTSQYLCASSQTLNTLNTEAFFGQGTRLTVV.

This clonotype was counted only a few times. V usage is TRBV6-2 or TRBV6-3 and J usage is TRBJ2-6; no clear D. V was cut by 4 bases and J by 0 bases, with 7 bases left in between. This CDR3 has 15 amino acids. Germline CDR1 and CDR2: MNHEY and SVGEGT. The CDR3 loop is CASSFLGSGANVLTF. CDR3 DNA: TGTGCCAGCAGTTTTTTGGGCTCTGGGGCCAACGTCCTGACTTTC.

This clonotype showed up many times. J is TRBJ1-5 and V is TRBV7-8, with D hard to call. Trimming took 4 bases from V and 0 from J, leaving 13 bases between them. In germline, CDR1 is SGHVS, CDR2 FQNEAQ. The CDR3 spans 16 residues. The CDR3 DNA is TGTGCCAGCAGCTCGTTGGAAGCCTTTAGCAATCAGCCCCAGCATTTT. Translation gives CASSSLEAFSNQPQHF.

This clonotype was found a few times. This chain connects TRBV6-1 to TRBJ1-2; possibly TRBD1 for D (5 bases). CDR1 MNHNS and CDR2 SASEGT come from the germline V gene. The ends were cut back, 0 bases at V and 8 bases at J, with 16 bases in the middle. This CDR3 has 15 residues. The CDR3 protein is CASSEARQGPGGYTF. CDR3 in DNA: TGTGCCAGCAGTGAAGCGAGGCAGGGCCCGGGAGGCTACACCTTC.

The chain uses TRBV7-2 and TRBJ1-1; the D gene is possibly TRBD1 (6 bases). The V gene's germline CDR1 is SGHTA and CDR2 FQGNSA. The CDR3 spans 17 residues. V dropped 1 base and J dropped 3 bases, with 18 bases sitting between them. CDR3 sequence reads: CASSLGAIGGWDTEAFF. For the CDR3, the DNA is TGTGCCAGCAGCTTAGGTGCGATAGGGGGGTGGGACACTGAAGCTTTCTTT.

The chain couples TRBV7-9 to TRBJ1-3; the D is unclear. V lost 3 bases and J 4 bases, leaving 16 bases between the germline ends. The V gene's germline CDR1 is SEHNR and CDR2 FQNEAQ (reference sequence). This CDR3 has 16 amino acids. CDR3 loop: CASSFPGVEIGNTIYF. In nucleotides, the CDR3 is TGTGCCAGCAGCTTCCCCGGGGTAGAAATCGGAAACACCATATATTTT.

This clonotype came up a few times. The V gene is TRBV7-3, the J gene TRBJ2-7, with TRBD1 matching over 7 bases. V lost 3 bases to trimming and J lost 7 bases; unmatched junction nucleotides: 6. Germline loops: CDR1 SGHTA, CDR2 FQGTGA. The CDR3 runs to 13 residues. The CDR3 sequence: CASSFTGAEEQYF. CDR3 DNA sequence: TGTGCCAGCAGCTTCACAGGGGCGGAGGAGCAGTACTTC.

For this clonotype: A junction boundary mismatches the germline segment, possibly from a read error. The rearrangement joins TRBV6-6 to TRBJ2-1; 7 bases align to TRBD1. The CDR3 spans 13 residues. CDR1 MNHNY and CDR2 SVGAGI come from the germline V gene (reference sequence). CDR3 sequence (DNA): TGTGCCAGCAGTCTGGTAGGGGGCGCGATGGGCCCCTTC. Encoded protein: CASSLVGGAMGPF.

This chain connects TRBV9 to TRBJ2-5; TRBD2 matches 9 bases. The CDR3 totals 16 residues. The germline CDR1 and CDR2 sequences are SGDLS and YYNGEE. Trimming at V came to 4 bases and at J to 4 bases, leaving 11 bases not matched to a gene. CDR3 residues: CASSLLRTSDGETQYF. CDR3 nucleotides: TGTGCCAGCAGCTTACTGAGGACTAGCGATGGAGAGACCCAGTACTTC. The complete variable domain, with remaining parts taken from reference TRBV9 and TRBJ2-5, reads DSGVTQTPKHLITATGQRVTLRCSPRSGDLSVYWYQQSLDQGLQFLIQYYNGEERAKGNILERFSAQQFPDLHSELNLSSLELGDSALYFCASSLLRTSDGETQYFGPGTRLLVL.

A few counts support this clonotype. This chain connects TRBV5-6 to TRBJ2-7; D possibly corresponds to TRBD2 (6 bases). Trimming removed 4 bases at V and 3 bases at J, with 14 bases between. Germline CDR1 reads SGHDT; CDR2 reads YYEEEE. The CDR3 contains 14 residues. In DNA form, the CDR3 reads TGTGCCAGCAGCGGCCGGGACTCCCTCTACGAGCAGTACGTC. Protein product: CASSGRDSLYEQYV.

This clonotype was picked up many times. The V gene is TRBV12-3 or TRBV12-4, the J gene TRBJ2-1, with TRBD2 as a possible D gene (6 bases). V was clipped by 6 bases and J by 7 bases, with 13 bases between them. This CDR3 spans 13 amino acids. CDR3 residues: CASRLGGVNEQFF. CDR3 bases: TGTGCCAGCAGATTGGGGGGAGTAAATGAGCAGTTCTTC.

CDR3 sequence (DNA): TGTGCCAGCAGTTCCAACAAGCCTGCAGAACCTTCCTACAATGAGCAGTTCTTC. The encoded protein is CASSSNKPAEPSYNEQFF. This chain joins TRBV6-5 and TRBJ2-1; D is undetermined. The V end lost 4 bases, the J end lost 1 base, and 20 bases lay between the germline ends. Germline V gene data show CDR1 as MNHEY and CDR2 as SVGAGI. The CDR3 extends over 18 amino acids.

The sample holds a few counts of this clonotype. This sequence joins TRBV5-5 and TRBJ2-7, with TRBD1 identical over 8 bases. The CDR3 runs to 16 residues. The germline V gene has CDR1 SGHKS and CDR2 YYEKEE (reference sequence). V was clipped by 0 bases and J by 4 bases; unmatched bases: 9. The CDR3 is CASSLEWRGTGYEQYV. The DNA for the CDR3 is TGTGCCAGCAGCTTGGAATGGAGGGGGACAGGATACGAGCAGTACGTC.

The rearrangement joins TRBV12-5 to TRBJ2-5; possibly TRBD1 or TRBD2 for D (6 bases each). V was clipped by 4 bases and J by 5 bases, with 11 bases between them. Germline-derived CDR1 and CDR2 are LGHNT and FRNRAP. The CDR3 contains 13 residues. CDR3 residues: CASGSGEEETQYF. Written as DNA, the CDR3 is TGTGCTAGTGGTTCAGGGGAGGAGGAGACCCAGTACTTC.